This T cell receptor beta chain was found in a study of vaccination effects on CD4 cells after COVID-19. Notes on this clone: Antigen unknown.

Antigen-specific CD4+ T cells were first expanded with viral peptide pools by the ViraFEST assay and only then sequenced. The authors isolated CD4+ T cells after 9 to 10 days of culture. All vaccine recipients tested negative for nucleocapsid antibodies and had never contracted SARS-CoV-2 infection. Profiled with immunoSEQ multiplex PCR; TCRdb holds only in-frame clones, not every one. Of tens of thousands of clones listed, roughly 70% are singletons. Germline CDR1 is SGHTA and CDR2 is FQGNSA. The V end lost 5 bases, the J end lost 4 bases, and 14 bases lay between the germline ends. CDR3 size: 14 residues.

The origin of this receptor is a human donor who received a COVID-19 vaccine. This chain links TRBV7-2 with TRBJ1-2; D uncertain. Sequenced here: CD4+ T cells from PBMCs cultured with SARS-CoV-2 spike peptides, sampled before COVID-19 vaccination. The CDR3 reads CASSPLPPSYGYTF. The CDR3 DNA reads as TGTGCCAGCAGCCCACTTCCCCCCAGCTATGGCTACACCTTC. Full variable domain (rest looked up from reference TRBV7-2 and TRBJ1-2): GAGVSQSPSNKVTEKGKDVELRCDPISGHTALYWYRQSLGQGLEFLIYFQGNSAPDKSGLPSDRFSAERTGGSVSTLTIQRTQQEDSAVYLCASSPLPPSYGYTFGSGTRLTVV.